This T cell receptor (beta chain) comes out of a study of cytomegalovirus exposure and HLA in healthy donors. The PCR ran on 60 Vbeta and 13 Jbeta primers. Clones were read by immunoSEQ multiplex PCR, and TCRdb kept only the in-frame ones, dropping some. The sample carries about 180,000 clones, about four fifths recorded once. Sequenced sample: PBMCs. This sequence was found in a man in his late teens or twenties in good health and CMV-seronegative.

The CDR3 protein is CASSVLPGLETGELFF. The CDR3 region has the DNA TGTGCCAGCAGCGTCCTCCCTGGTTTAGAGACCGGGGAGCTGTTTTTT. This chain links TRBV9 with TRBJ2-2; D call uncertain. V lost 2 bases and J lost 5, with 16 bases in between. Germline V CDR1 and CDR2: SGDLS, YYNGEE. The CDR3 has 16 residues.